The 30 T cell receptor beta chains reported below all come from one sample, sequenced in a study of CD8+ T cells in alopecia areata. RNA was extracted and reverse transcribed into cDNA as the sequencing template. The repertoire was sequenced with immunoSEQ multiplex PCR; TCRdb's copy has only in-frame clones and lacks some. Of roughly 250,000 clones in the sample, less than 80% were seen once. The source was CD4+ T cells sorted from blood, collected at week 0. All receptors derive from a human donor with alopecia areata.

This clone was counted only a few times. CDR3 DNA sequence: TGCAGCGACAGGGTCGCAGATACGCAGTATTTT. Translating it yields CSDRVADTQYF. The J gene is TRBJ2-3, the V gene TRBV29-1, with TRBD1 as a possible D gene (6 bases). CDR1 is SQVTM, CDR2 ANQGSEA, per germline. The CDR3 spans 11 residues. V was clipped by 7 bases and J by 4 bases, with 9 bases between them.

The rearrangement joins TRBV4-3 to TRBJ2-2, with D perhaps assigned TRBD1 or TRBD2 (5 bases each). The CDR3 spans 14 residues. V was cut by 5 bases and J by 0 bases, with 7 bases left in between. The V gene's germline CDR1 is LGHNA and CDR2 YSLEER. CDR3 DNA sequence: TGCGCCAGCAGCGGGGGACCGAACACCGGGGAGCTGTTTTTT. Translating it yields CASSGGPNTGELFF.

The rearrangement joins TRBV25-1 to TRBJ2-5; D is uncertain. The germline CDR1 and CDR2 sequences are MGHDK and SYGVNS. Trimming left V 6 bases short and J 1 base short, with 9 bases between. CDR3 length: 13 amino acids. CDR3 sequence (DNA): TGTGCCAGCAGCAGAGGCAGCCAAGAGACCCAGTACTTC. As protein: CASSRGSQETQYF.

The sample holds one count of this clone. The CDR3 loop reads CASSVREGMGETQYF. In DNA, the CDR3 is TGTGCCAGCAGCGTACGGGAGGGTATGGGAGAGACCCAGTACTTC. J is TRBJ2-5 and V is TRBV9; 8 bases are a match to TRBD2. With 1 base clipped from V and 4 bases from J, the junction kept 6 bases outside the gene matches. Germline lookup yields CDR1 SGDLS and CDR2 YYNGEE. The CDR3 contains 15 residues.

The sample holds a few counts of this clone. This chain links TRBV11-2 with TRBJ2-2; D ambiguous. From germline, CDR1 is SGHAT and CDR2 FQNNGV. Trimming took 6 bases from V and 1 from J, leaving 9 bases between them. The length of the CDR3 is 14 residues. This CDR3 is CASSPPGNTGELFF. The DNA of the CDR3 is TGTGCCAGCAGTCCCCCCGGGAACACCGGGGAGCTGTTTTTT.

The chain is built from TRBV30 and TRBJ2-5; 8 bases are shared with TRBD2. Trimming at V came to 5 bases and at J to 5 bases, leaving 7 bases not matched to a gene. Germline V lookup: CDR1 GTSNPN, CDR2 SVGIG (reference sequence). The CDR3 consists of 13 residues. The DNA for the CDR3 is TGTGCCTGGGAGCGGGGGTTACGGGAGACCCAGTACTTC. It encodes CAWERGLRETQYF. The complete variable domain, with remaining parts taken from reference TRBV30 and TRBJ2-5, reads SQTIHQWPATLVQPVGSPLSLECTVEGTSNPNLYWYRQAAGRGLQLLFYSVGIGQISSEVPQNLSASRPQDRQFILSSKKLLLSDSGFYLCAWERGLRETQYFGPGTRLLVL.

The V and J genes are TRBV27 and TRBJ1-2; D gene uncertain. From germline, CDR1 is MNHEY and CDR2 SMNVEV (reference sequence). Trimming stripped 7 bases from V and 8 bases from J, with 14 bases between. The CDR3 sequence is 12 residues long. The CDR3 nucleotides read TGTGCCAGCACCACCGGAGGGCGAGGCTACACCTTC. This translates into CASTTGGRGYTF.

This clone was observed once. Here the CDR3 DNA reads TGTGCCAGCAGCTTAGTTCCCGCGAACACTGAAGCTTTCTTT. Amino acids: CASSLVPANTEAFF. The genes are TRBV7-2 and TRBJ1-1; unclear D gene. Trimming pared 1 base from V and 1 base from J, leaving 7 bases between. CDR1 and CDR2 (germline): SGHTA, FQGNSA. The CDR3 runs to 14 residues. Complete variable domain (other parts from reference TRBV7-2 and TRBJ1-1): GAGVSQSPSNKVTEKGKDVELRCDPISGHTALYWYRQSLGQGLEFLIYFQGNSAPDKSGLPSDRFSAERTGGSVSTLTIQRTQQEDSAVYLCASSLVPANTEAFFGQGTRLTVV.

The chain joins TRBV15 to TRBJ1-5, with TRBD1 matching 8 bases. CDR1 is LNHNV, CDR2 YYDKDF, per germline (reference sequence). The length of the CDR3 is 15 residues. V was pared by 2 bases and J by 7 bases, with 7 bases of the junction left unmatched. For the CDR3, the DNA is TGTGCCACCAGCAGATCCCAGGGGGCCGAGCAGCCCCAGCATTTT. Its protein product is CATSRSQGAEQPQHF.

The CDR3 region has the DNA TGCAGCGTCGCGGACAGGGGAGGCACTGAAGCTTTCTTT. Protein product: CSVADRGGTEAFF. The chain joins TRBV29-1 to TRBJ1-1; 9 nucleotides line up with TRBD1. V was pared by 6 bases and J by 4 bases, with 6 bases of the junction left unmatched. This CDR3 has 13 residues. Germline V lookup: CDR1 SQVTM, CDR2 ANQGSEA.

The chain employs TRBV20-1 and TRBJ2-5; D not resolved. The CDR3 contains 11 residues. Germline V gene sequence: CDR1 DFQATT, CDR2 SNEGSKA (reference sequence). V was pared by 5 bases and J by 4 bases, with 8 bases between. The chain's CDR3 is CSAPTGETQYF. The CDR3 nucleotides are TGCAGTGCTCCGACTGGAGAGACCCAGTACTTC.

This clone came up a few times. J is TRBJ2-1 and V is TRBV11-3; possibly TRBD2 for D (5 bases). The CDR3 sequence is 13 residues long. The V gene lost 1 base and the J gene lost 6 bases, with 7 bases spanning the gap. Looked up from germline, CDR1 is SGHNT and CDR2 is YENEEA. CDR3 bases: TGTGCCAGCAGCTTAGGAGGGAGCAATGAGCAGTTCTTC. Translated: CASSLGGSNEQFF.

The chain uses TRBV25-1 and TRBJ2-7; no definite D call. The V end was cut by 3 bases, the J end by 7 bases, with 10 bases between. This CDR3 spans 12 amino acids. Per germline, CDR1 MGHDK and CDR2 SYGVNS. CDR3 protein: CASSDGGWEQYF. CDR3 DNA: TGTGCCAGCAGTGACGGTGGGTGGGAGCAGTACTTC.

The rearrangement joins TRBV5-1 to TRBJ1-4; TRBD1 might be the D (5 bases). V lost 0 bases, J lost 8 bases, and 11 bases lay in between. This CDR3 region has 14 residues. Germline CDR1 and CDR2: SGHRS and YFSETQ. The CDR3 bases are TGCGCCAGCAGCTTGGCCAGGGAAGGAGAAAAACTGTTTTTT. Amino acid sequence: CASSLAREGEKLFF.

This clone was detected a few times. The V and J genes are TRBV6-5 and TRBJ1-5; 8 bases line up with TRBD1. The trim removed 5 bases at V and 4 bases at J, leaving 7 bases unmatched. CDR1 is MNHEY, CDR2 SVGAGI, per germline. The CDR3 is 15 residues long. CDR3 bases: TGTGCCAGCAGTCCTGACAGGGGAGAGAATCAGCCCCAGCATTTT. It specifies CASSPDRGENQPQHF.

CDR3 sequence (DNA): TGTGCCACCTCAGAACACGCGAACACCGGGGAGCTGTTTTTT. Protein: CATSEHANTGELFF. The rearrangement uses TRBV25-1 and TRBJ2-2; D gene uncertain. Per the germline V gene, CDR1 is MGHDK and CDR2 is SYGVNS. V was shortened by 10 bases and J by 0 bases, with 12 bases between the two germline ends. This CDR3 comprises 14 residues.

The rearrangement uses TRBV5-1 and TRBJ2-7; the match to TRBD1 covers 8 bases. Germline trimming cut 0 bases from V and 5 bases from J; bases unmatched to any gene: 4. The CDR3 has 14 amino acids. The germline V gene has CDR1 SGHRS and CDR2 YFSETQ. The CDR3 reads CASSLGGQGDEQYF. Here the CDR3 DNA reads TGCGCCAGCAGCTTGGGTGGACAGGGAGACGAGCAGTACTTC. Full variable domain (missing parts from reference TRBV5-1 and TRBJ2-7): KAGVTQTPRYLIKTRGQQVTLSCSPISGHRSVSWYQQTPGQGLQFLFEYFSETQRNKGNFPGRFSGRQFSNSRSEMNVSTLELGDSALYLCASSLGGQGDEQYFGPGTRLTVT.

The rearrangement links TRBV29-1 to TRBJ2-5; no clear D gene. The CDR3 consists of 13 residues. Germline values: CDR1 SQVTM, CDR2 ANQGSEA. V dropped 6 bases and J dropped 5 bases, with 16 bases sitting between them. CDR3 amino acids: CSVPEVPGETQYF. The DNA for the CDR3 is TGCAGCGTCCCCGAGGTACCCGGGGAGACCCAGTACTTC.

As regards this clone: One end of the junction fails to match germline, which may point to a read error. The chain has TRBV5-6 and TRBJ2-7; D is possibly TRBD1 (5 bases). The CDR3 has 12 residues. Per the germline V gene, CDR1 is SGHDT and CDR2 is YYEEEE. CDR3 residues: CASSIAQGRENF. In DNA, the CDR3 is TGTGCCAGCAGTATTGCCCAGGGAAGAGAGAACTTC.

The J gene is TRBJ1-5, the V gene TRBV4-2; 7 bases align to TRBD1. The CDR3 sequence is 14 residues long. The V gene end was trimmed by 1 base and the J gene end by 6 bases; junction bases not matched to a gene: 3. Germline V CDR1 and CDR2: LGHNA, YNFKEQ. The CDR3, as DNA: TGTGCCAGCAGCCAAGGGACAGGTAGTCAGCCCCAGCATTTT. Translated: CASSQGTGSQPQHF.

This clone occurred once. The chain uses TRBV30 and TRBJ1-5; possibly TRBD1 for D (6 bases). Trimming shortened V by 1 base and J by 2 bases, and 12 bases separated the two germline ends. Looked up from germline, CDR1 is GTSNPN and CDR2 is SVGIG (reference sequence). The CDR3 sequence is 15 residues long. CDR3 loop: CAWSAQGIRNQPQHF. The DNA of the CDR3 is TGTGCCTGGAGTGCCCAGGGGATACGCAATCAGCCCCAGCATTTT.

The chain recombines TRBV7-6 with TRBJ1-5; D is uncertain. Germline CDR1 and CDR2: SGHVS and FNYEAQ. Trimming removed 1 base from V and 2 bases from J, with 9 bases in between. The CDR3 has 15 residues. As DNA, the CDR3 is TGTGCCAGCAGCTTAGGGGGAGGTCGCAATCAGCCCCAGCATTTT. Its protein is CASSLGGGRNQPQHF.

Remarks on this clone: The identical CDR3 is also encoded by other nucleotide sequences in the sample. CDR3 protein: CASSVGGFNQPQHF. In DNA, the CDR3 is TGTGCCAGCAGCGTAGGCGGTTTCAATCAGCCCCAGCATTTT. The chain joins TRBV9 to TRBJ1-5, with D unclear. The CDR3 loop spans 14 amino acids. V dropped 0 bases and J dropped 3 bases, with 7 bases sitting between them. Germline CDR1 and CDR2: SGDLS and YYNGEE.

This chain connects TRBV7-9 to TRBJ2-3; perhaps TRBD1 as D (5 bases). There are 14 residues in the CDR3. Germline loops: CDR1 SEHNR, CDR2 FQNEAQ (reference sequence). Between the trimmed V and J ends, which lost 1 base and 4 bases, there was a span of 9 bases. CDR3 coding DNA: TGTGCCAGCAGCTTAGAGGGGCTTGCAGATACGCAGTATTTT. Its translation: CASSLEGLADTQYF.

The V and J genes are TRBV7-9 and TRBJ2-7; a weak D match, TRBD2 (6 bases). Looked up from germline, CDR1 is SEHNR and CDR2 is FQNEAQ (reference sequence). Trimming cost V 5 bases and J 3 bases, with 17 bases left between them. The length of the CDR3 is 15 residues. Written as DNA, the CDR3 is TGTGCCAGCAGCCTCGGATCGGGGGAAGGCTACGAGCAGTACTTC. It encodes CASSLGSGEGYEQYF. Drawing the rest from reference TRBV7-9 and TRBJ2-7, the complete variable domain is DTGVSQNPRHKITKRGQNVTFRCDPISEHNRLYWYRQTLGQGPEFLTYFQNEAQLEKSRLLSDRFSAERPKGSFSTLEIQRTEQGDSAMYLCASSLGSGEGYEQYFGPGTRLTVT.

In this sample, this clone turned up a few times. The chain recombines TRBV30 with TRBJ2-7, with TRBD2 matching over 12 bases. Losses at the gene ends were 3 bases for V and 5 bases for J; bases not matched to a gene: 2. CDR3 length: 13 amino acids. Germline CDR1 reads GTSNPN; CDR2 reads SVGIG (reference sequence). The CDR3 DNA reads as TGTGCCTGGAGACTAGCGGGGGGCCACGAGCAGTACTTC. Its translation: CAWRLAGGHEQYF.

This chain connects TRBV9 to TRBJ2-5; no clear D gene. CDR3 size: 13 residues. V was shortened by 3 bases and J by 4 bases, with 10 bases between the two germline ends. Germline values: CDR1 SGDLS, CDR2 YYNGEE. The DNA of the CDR3 is TGTGCCAGCAGCGCGACGGGCCGAGAGACCCAGTACTTC. This translates into CASSATGRETQYF.

The rearrangement uses TRBV7-2 and TRBJ2-1; 10 positions agree with TRBD1. With 1 base clipped from V and 9 bases from J, the junction kept 9 bases outside the gene matches. The CDR3 has 16 residues. From germline, CDR1 is SGHTA and CDR2 FQGNSA. The CDR3 DNA is TGTGCCAGCAGCTTAGGTCCGGGACAGGGGTCCACTGAGCAGTTCTTC. Translating it yields CASSLGPGQGSTEQFF.

The chain recombines TRBV4-3 with TRBJ1-6; no definite D call. Trimming left V 0 bases short and J 8 bases short, with 14 bases between. Germline V gene sequence: CDR1 LGHNA, CDR2 YSLEER. The CDR3 runs 16 residues. The CDR3 spells CASSQEVGEDYSPLHF. The DNA of the CDR3 is TGCGCCAGCAGCCAAGAAGTGGGAGAAGATTATTCACCCCTCCACTTT.

V gene TRBV10-3 combines with J gene TRBJ1-3; no clear D. V lost 10 bases to trimming and J lost 3 bases, with 7 bases between them. CDR3 length: 11 residues. The germline V gene has CDR1 ENHRY and CDR2 SYGVKD. Here the CDR3 reads CASRYGNTIYF. The CDR3, as DNA: TGTGCCAGCAGATATGGAAACACCATATATTTT.